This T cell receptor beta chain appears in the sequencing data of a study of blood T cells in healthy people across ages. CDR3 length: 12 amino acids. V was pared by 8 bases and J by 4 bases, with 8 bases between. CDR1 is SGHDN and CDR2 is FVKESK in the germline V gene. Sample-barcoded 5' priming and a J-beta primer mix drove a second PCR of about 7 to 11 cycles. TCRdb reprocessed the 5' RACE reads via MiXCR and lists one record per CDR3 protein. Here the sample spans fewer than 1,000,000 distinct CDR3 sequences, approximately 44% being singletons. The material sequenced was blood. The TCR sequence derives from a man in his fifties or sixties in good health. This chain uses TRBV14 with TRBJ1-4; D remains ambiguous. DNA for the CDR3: TGTGCCAGCGGGAGTAATAATGAAAAACTGTTTTTT. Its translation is CASGSNNEKLFF. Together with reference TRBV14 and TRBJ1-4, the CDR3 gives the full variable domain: EAGVTQFPSHSVIEKGQTVTLRCDPISGHDNLYWYRRVMGKEIKFLLHFVKESKQDESGMPNNRFLAERTGGTYSTLKVQPAELEDSGVYFCASGSNNEKLFFGSGTQLSVL.